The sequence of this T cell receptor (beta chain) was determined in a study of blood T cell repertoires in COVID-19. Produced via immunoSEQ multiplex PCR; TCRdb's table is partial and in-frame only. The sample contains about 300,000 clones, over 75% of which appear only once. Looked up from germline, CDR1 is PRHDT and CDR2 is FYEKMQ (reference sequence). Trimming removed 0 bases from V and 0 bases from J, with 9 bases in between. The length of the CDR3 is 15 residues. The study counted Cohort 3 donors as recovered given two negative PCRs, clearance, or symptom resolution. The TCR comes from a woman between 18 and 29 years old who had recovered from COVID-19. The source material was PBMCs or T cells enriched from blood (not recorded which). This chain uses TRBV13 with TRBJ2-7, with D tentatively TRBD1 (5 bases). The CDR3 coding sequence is TGTGCCAGCAGCTTAGGCCTTGACAGCTCCTACGAGCAGTACTTC. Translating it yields CASSLGLDSSYEQYF.